Listed below are T cell receptor beta chains from one sample, sequenced in a study of shared clonotypes between healthy human individuals. Some clones are missing from TCRdb's copy, which holds only in-frame ones; the method was immunoSEQ multiplex PCR. The data contain about 520,000 clones, over 75% of them seen just once; the ten biggest clones take up 12%. Specimen: PBMCs. The source of these receptors is a woman between 40 and 50 years old in good health. Some clones in this sample may be carry-over from other donors' samples. CDR3s include the opening cysteine and the closing phenylalanine or tryptophan. A D gene is named only where the DNA matches it firmly. Size values are once, few and many counts, or a class for expanded clones, and some rows have none.

clone_size	j_call	v_call	d_call	cdr3_nt	cdr3_aa
NA	TRBJ1-4	TRBV5-1	NA	TGCGCCAGCAGCTTGCCGGGAGAGAATGAAAAACTGTTTTTT	CASSLPGENEKLFF
few	TRBJ2-7	TRBV25-1	NA	TGTGCCAGCAGTGAAGGAGCGGGCCAGGGAGGCTGGTCCTACGAGCAGTACTTC	CASSEGAGQGGWSYEQYF
NA	TRBJ2-7	TRBV19	TRBD2	TGTGCCAGTAGTATAGCCAGCGGGAGCATCTACGAGCAGTACTTC	CASSIASGSIYEQYF
NA	TRBJ1-5	TRBV19	TRBD1	TGTGCCAGTAGTTCACAGGGGGGACAGCCCCAGCATTTT	CASSSQGGQPQHF
once	TRBJ2-2	TRBV6-1	NA	TGTGCCAGCAGTGAGTGGAGGGAGCTGTTTTTT	CASSEWRELFF
NA	TRBJ1-5	TRBV6-9	TRBD1	TGTGCCAGCACTCAAACAGGGGGCAATCAGCCCCAGCATTTT	CASTQTGGNQPQHF
NA	TRBJ2-7	TRBV5-1	TRBD1	TGCGCCAGCAGCTTGGGGACAGGGGGGTACGAGCAGTACTTC	CASSLGTGGYEQYF
once	TRBJ2-3	TRBV5-6	TRBD2	TGTGCCAGCAGCAGGGGACTAGCGGGAGGGGATACGCAGTATTTT	CASSRGLAGGDTQYF
NA	TRBJ1-2	TRBV7-8	NA	TGTGCCAGCAGCCCGACGGATCAGGGCCGAGTGATCTCCTTC	CASSPTDQGRVISF
few	TRBJ1-5	TRBV7-6	NA	TGTGCCAGCAGCTTATATACGAATCAGCCCCAGCATTTT	CASSLYTNQPQHF
many	TRBJ2-1	TRBV6-5	NA	TGTGCCAGCACCCTCGGACCCAAGCAGTTCTTC	CASTLGPKQFF
NA	TRBJ2-7	TRBV5-1	TRBD2	TGCGCCAGCAGCTTGGCGTTGGTAGCGGGATCCTACGAGCAGTACTTC	CASSLALVAGSYEQYF
few	TRBJ1-2	TRBV18	NA	TGTGCCAGCTCAGCCGGGGCTAACTATGGCTACACCTTC	CASSAGANYGYTF
NA	TRBJ1-4	TRBV9	TRBD1	TGTGCCAGCAGCGTAGGACAGGGCTATAATGAAAAACTGTTTTTT	CASSVGQGYNEKLFF